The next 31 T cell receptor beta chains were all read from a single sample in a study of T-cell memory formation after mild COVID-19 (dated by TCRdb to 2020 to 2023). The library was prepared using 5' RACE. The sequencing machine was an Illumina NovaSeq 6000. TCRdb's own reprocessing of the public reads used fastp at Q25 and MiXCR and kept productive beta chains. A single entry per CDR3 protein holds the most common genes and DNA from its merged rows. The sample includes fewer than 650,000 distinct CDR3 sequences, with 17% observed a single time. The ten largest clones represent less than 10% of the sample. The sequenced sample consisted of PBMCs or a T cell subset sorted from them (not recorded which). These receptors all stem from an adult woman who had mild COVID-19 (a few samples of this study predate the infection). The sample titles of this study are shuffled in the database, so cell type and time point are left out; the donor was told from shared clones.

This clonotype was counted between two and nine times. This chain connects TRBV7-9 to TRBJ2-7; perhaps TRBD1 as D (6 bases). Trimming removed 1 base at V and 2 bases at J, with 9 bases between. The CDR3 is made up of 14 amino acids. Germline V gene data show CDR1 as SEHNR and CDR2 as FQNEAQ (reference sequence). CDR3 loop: CASSLGTDTYEQYF. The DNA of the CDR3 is TGTGCCAGCAGCTTAGGGACAGACACCTACGAGCAGTACTTC.

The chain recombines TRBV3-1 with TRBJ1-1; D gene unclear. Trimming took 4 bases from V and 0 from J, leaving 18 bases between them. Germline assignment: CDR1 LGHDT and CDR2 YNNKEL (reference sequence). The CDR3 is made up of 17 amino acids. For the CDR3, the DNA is TGTGCCAGCAGCCCGCACCGGTCACAAACCATGAACACTGAAGCTTTCTTT. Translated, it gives CASSPHRSQTMNTEAFF.

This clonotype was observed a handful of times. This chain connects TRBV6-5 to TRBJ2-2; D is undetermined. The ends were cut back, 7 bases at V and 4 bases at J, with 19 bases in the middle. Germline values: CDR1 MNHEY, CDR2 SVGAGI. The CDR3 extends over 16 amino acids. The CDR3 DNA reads TGTGCCAGCACCCCTTCGAGAGCCGTGGTCACCGGGGAGCTGTTTTTT. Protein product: CASTPSRAVVTGELFF.

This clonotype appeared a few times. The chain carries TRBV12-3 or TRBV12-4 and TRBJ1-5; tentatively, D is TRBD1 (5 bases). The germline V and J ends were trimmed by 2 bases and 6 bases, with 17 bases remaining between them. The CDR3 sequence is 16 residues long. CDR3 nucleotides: TGTGCCAGCAGTTTAAGGGAGGGGAGGGGAAGTCAGCCCCAGCATTTT. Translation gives CASSLREGRGSQPQHF.

The CDR3 is CATLFMGREDTQYF. The CDR3 DNA reads TGTGCCACCCTATTTATGGGGCGAGAAGATACGCAGTATTTT. The chain has TRBV2 and TRBJ2-3, with D perhaps TRBD1 (5 bases). The V gene's germline CDR1 is SNHLY and CDR2 FYNNEI. CDR3 length equals 14 residues. V was pared by 10 bases and J by 5 bases, with 19 bases between.

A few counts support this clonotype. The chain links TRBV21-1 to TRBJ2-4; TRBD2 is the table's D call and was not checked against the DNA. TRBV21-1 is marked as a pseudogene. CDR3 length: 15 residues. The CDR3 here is CASSLTRENRDIQYF. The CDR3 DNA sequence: TGTGCCAGCAGCTTAACGCGGGAGAATCGGGACATTCAGTACTTC.

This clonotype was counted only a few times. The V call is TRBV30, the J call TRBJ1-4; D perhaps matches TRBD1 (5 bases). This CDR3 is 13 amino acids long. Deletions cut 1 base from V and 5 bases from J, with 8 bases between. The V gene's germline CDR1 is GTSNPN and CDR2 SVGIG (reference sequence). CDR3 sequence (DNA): TGTGCCTGGAGTGGACAGTTAAATGAAAAACTGTTTTTT. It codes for CAWSGQLNEKLFF.

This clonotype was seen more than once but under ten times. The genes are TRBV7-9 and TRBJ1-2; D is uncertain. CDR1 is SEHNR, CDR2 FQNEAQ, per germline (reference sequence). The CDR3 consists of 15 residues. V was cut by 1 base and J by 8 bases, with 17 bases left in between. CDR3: CASSLEAWPTRGYTF. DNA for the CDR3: TGTGCCAGCAGCTTAGAGGCATGGCCTACTAGAGGCTACACCTTC.

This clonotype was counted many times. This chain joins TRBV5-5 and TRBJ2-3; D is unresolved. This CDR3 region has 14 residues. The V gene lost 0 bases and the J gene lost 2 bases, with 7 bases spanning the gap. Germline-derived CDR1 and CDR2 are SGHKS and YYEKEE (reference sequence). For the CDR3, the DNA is TGTGCCAGCAGCTTGGTGGGCACCACAGATACGCAGTATTTT. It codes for CASSLVGTTDTQYF. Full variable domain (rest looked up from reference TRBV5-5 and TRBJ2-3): DAGVTQSPTHLIKTRGQQVTLRCSPISGHKSVSWYQQVLGQGPQFIFQYYEKEERGRGNFPDRFSARQFPNYSSELNVNALLLGDSALYLCASSLVGTTDTQYFGPGTRLTVL.

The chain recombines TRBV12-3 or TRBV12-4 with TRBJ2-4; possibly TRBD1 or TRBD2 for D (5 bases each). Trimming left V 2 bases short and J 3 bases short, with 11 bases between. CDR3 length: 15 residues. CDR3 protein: CASSLSQGVKNIQYF. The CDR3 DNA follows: TGTGCCAGCAGTTTATCCCAGGGAGTCAAAAACATTCAGTACTTC.

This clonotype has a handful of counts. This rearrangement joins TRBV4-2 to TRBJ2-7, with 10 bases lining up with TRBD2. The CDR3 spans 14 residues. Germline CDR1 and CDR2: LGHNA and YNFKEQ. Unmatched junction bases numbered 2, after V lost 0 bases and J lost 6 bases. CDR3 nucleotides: TGTGCCAGCAGCCAAGAGCTAGCGGGGGTCGAGCAGTACTTC. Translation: CASSQELAGVEQYF.

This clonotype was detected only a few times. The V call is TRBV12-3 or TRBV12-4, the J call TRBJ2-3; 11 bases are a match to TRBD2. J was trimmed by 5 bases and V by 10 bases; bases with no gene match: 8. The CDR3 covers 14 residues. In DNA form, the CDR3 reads TGTGCCACCTGGCTAGGACTAGCGGGAGATACGCAGTATTTT. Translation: CATWLGLAGDTQYF.

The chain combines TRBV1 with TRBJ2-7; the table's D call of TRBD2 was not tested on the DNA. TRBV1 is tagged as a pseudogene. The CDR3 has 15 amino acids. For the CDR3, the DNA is TGCACCAGCAGCCCCCGGACTAGCGGGACCTACGAGCAGTACTTC. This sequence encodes CTSSPRTSGTYEQYF.

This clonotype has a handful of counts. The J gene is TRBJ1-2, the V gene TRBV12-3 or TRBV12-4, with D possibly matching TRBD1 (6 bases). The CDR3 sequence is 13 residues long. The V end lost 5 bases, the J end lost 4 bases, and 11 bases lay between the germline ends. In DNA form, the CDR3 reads TGTGCCAGCAGTGACACAGGGATCTATGGCTACACCTTC. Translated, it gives CASSDTGIYGYTF.

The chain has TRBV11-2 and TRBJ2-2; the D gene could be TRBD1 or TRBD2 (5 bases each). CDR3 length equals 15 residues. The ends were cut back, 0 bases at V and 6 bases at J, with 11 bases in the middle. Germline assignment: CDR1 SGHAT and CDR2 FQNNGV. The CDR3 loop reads CASSLESGPAGELFF. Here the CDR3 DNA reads TGTGCCAGCAGCTTAGAGTCGGGACCCGCCGGGGAGCTGTTTTTT. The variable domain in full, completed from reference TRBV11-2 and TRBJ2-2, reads EAGVAQSPRYKIIEKRQSVAFWCNPISGHATLYWYQQILGQGPKLLIQFQNNGVVDDSQLPKDRFSAERLKGVDSTLKIQPAKLEDSAVYLCASSLESGPAGELFFGEGSRLTVL.

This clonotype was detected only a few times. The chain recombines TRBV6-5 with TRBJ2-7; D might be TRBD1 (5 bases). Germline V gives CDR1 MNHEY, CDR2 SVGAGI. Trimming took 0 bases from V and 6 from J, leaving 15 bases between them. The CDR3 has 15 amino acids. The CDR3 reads CASSYSSKNRGEQYF. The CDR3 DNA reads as TGTGCCAGCAGTTACTCAAGCAAGAATAGGGGCGAGCAGTACTTC.

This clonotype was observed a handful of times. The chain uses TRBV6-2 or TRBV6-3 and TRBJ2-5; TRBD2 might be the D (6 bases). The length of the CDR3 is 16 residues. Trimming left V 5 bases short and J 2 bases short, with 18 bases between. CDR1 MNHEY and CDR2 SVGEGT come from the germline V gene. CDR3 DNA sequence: TGTGCCAGCAGTGACAGCGGGTTTCTAGCTCAAGAGACCCAGTACTTC. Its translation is CASSDSGFLAQETQYF.

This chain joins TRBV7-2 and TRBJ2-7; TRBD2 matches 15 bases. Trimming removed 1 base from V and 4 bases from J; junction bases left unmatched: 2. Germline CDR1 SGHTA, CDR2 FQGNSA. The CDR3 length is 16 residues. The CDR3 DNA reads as TGTGCCAGCAGCTTAGGGGGGACTAGCGGGAGGTACGAGCAGTACTTC. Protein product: CASSLGGTSGRYEQYF.

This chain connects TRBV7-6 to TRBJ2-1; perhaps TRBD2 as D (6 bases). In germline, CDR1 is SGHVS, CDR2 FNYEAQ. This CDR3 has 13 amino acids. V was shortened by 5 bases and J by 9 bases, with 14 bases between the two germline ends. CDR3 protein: CASSPGLKIEQFF. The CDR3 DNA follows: TGTGCCAGCAGCCCGGGACTTAAAATTGAGCAGTTCTTC.

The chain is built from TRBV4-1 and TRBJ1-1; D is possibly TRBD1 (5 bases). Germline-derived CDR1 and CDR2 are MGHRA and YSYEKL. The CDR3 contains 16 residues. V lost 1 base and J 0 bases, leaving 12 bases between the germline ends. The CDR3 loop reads CASSQAQGPMNTEAFF. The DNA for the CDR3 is TGCGCCAGCAGCCAAGCTCAGGGACCTATGAACACTGAAGCTTTCTTT.

The DNA for the CDR3 is TGCGCCAGCAGCTTGGCCCCCCAGGGGGAACAGCCCCAGCATTTT. This codes for CASSLAPQGEQPQHF. The V call is TRBV5-1, the J call TRBJ1-5, with 7 nucleotides matching TRBD1. Unmatched junction bases numbered 7, after V lost 0 bases and J lost 7 bases. Per the germline V gene, CDR1 is SGHRS and CDR2 is YFSETQ. The length of the CDR3 is 15 residues.

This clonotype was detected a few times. CDR3 coding DNA: TGCGCCAGCAGCCAACTCGGGACCCTACAGGGTAACTATGGCTACACCTTC. Encoded protein: CASSQLGTLQGNYGYTF. The chain carries TRBV4-1 and TRBJ1-2; D is possibly TRBD1 (6 bases). This CDR3 comprises 17 residues. Germline V CDR1 and CDR2: MGHRA, YSYEKL. V lost 2 bases and J lost 1, with 17 bases in between.

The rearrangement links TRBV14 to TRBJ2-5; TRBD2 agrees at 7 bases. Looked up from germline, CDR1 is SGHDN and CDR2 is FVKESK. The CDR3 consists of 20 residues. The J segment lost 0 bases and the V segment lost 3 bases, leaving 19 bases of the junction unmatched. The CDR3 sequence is CASSHPNSGTTIVDQETQYF. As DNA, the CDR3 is TGTGCCAGCAGCCATCCCAACTCCGGGACTACAATCGTGGACCAAGAGACCCAGTACTTC.

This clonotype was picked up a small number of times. This CDR3 reads CASSQEWGSYEQYF. The CDR3, as DNA: TGTGCCAGCAGCCAAGAGTGGGGTTCCTACGAGCAGTACTTC. The V and J genes are TRBV5-5 and TRBJ2-7; D unclear. Trimming stripped 4 bases from V and 1 base from J, with 12 bases between. This CDR3 region has 14 residues. The V gene's germline CDR1 is SGHKS and CDR2 YYEKEE (reference sequence).

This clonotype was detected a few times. The CDR3 protein is CASSPPLRGSPLHF. CDR3 DNA: TGTGCCAGCTCACCACCCCTCAGGGGTTCACCCCTCCACTTT. The chain carries TRBV18 and TRBJ1-6; the D gene is possibly TRBD1 (6 bases). From germline, CDR1 is KGHSH and CDR2 LQKENI. V was cut by 0 bases and J by 9 bases, with 9 bases left in between. The CDR3 is 14 residues long.

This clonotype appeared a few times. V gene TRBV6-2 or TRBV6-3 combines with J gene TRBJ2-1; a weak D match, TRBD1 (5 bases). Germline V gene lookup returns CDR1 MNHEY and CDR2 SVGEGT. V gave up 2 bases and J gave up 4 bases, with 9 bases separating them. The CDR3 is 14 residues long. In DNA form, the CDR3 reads TGTGCCAGCAGTTACGACAGCACATACAATGAGCAGTTCTTC. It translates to CASSYDSTYNEQFF.

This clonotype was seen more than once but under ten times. The CDR3 DNA sequence: TGCGCCAGCAGCTTTTACAGTAGCACAGATACGCAGTATTTT. It yields the protein CASSFYSSTDTQYF. The V gene is TRBV5-1, the J gene TRBJ2-3; D is undetermined. V lost 2 bases to trimming and J lost 0 bases, with 7 bases between them. The CDR3 has 14 residues. The germline CDR1 and CDR2 sequences are SGHRS and YFSETQ.

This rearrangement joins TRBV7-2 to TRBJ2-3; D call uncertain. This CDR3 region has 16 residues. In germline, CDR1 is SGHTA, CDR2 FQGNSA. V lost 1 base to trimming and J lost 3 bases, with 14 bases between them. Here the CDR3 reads CASSLDLDPLTDTQYF. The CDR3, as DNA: TGTGCCAGCAGCTTAGATCTGGACCCGTTGACAGATACGCAGTATTTT.

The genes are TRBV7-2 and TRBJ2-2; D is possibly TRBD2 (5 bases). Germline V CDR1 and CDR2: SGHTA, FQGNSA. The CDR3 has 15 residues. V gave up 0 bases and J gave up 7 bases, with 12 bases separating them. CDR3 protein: CASSLARAAGGELFF. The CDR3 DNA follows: TGTGCCAGCAGCTTAGCACGAGCGGCAGGCGGGGAGCTGTTTTTT. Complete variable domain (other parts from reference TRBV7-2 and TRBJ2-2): GAGVSQSPSNKVTEKGKDVELRCDPISGHTALYWYRQSLGQGLEFLIYFQGNSAPDKSGLPSDRFSAERTGGSVSTLTIQRTQQEDSAVYLCASSLARAAGGELFFGEGSRLTVL.

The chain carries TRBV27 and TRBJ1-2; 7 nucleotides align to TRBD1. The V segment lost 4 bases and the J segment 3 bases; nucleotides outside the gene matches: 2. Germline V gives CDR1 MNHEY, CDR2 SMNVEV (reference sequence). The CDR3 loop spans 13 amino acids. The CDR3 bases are TGTGCCAGCAGTTACGGACAGGACTATGGCTACACCTTC. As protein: CASSYGQDYGYTF.

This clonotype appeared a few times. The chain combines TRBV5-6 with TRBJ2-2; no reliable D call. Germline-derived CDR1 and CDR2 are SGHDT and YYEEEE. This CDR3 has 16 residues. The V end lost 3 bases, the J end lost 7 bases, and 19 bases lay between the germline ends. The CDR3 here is CASSSDRGIVNGELFF. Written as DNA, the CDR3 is TGTGCCAGCAGCTCTGATCGTGGAATAGTTAACGGGGAGCTGTTTTTT.